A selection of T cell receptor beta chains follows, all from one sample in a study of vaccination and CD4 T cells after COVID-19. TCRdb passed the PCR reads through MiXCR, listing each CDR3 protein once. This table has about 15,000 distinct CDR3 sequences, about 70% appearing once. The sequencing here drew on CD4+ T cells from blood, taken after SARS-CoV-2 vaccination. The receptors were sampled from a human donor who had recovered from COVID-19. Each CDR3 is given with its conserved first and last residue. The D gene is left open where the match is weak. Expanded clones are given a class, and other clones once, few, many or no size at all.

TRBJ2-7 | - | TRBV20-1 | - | TGCAGTGCTAGAGATGCGACAGGCTCCTACGAGCAGTACTTC | CSARDATGSYEQYF
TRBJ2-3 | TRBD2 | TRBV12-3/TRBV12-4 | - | TGTGCCAGCAGCCTAGCGGGAGGGCCGTATACGCAGTATTTT | CASSLAGGPYTQYF
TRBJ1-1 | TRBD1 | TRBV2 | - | TGTGCCAGCAGTCGACAGGGTAGGAACACTGAAGCTTTCTTT | CASSRQGRNTEAFF
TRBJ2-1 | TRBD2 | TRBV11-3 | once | TGTGCCAGCAGCTCGATCGATGTAGCGGGAGGACGTGAGCAGTTCTTC | CASSSIDVAGGREQFF
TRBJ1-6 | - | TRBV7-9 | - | TGTGCCAGCACCTTCACGGGGAATTCACCCCTCCACTTT | CASTFTGNSPLHF
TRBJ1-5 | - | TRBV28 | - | TGTGCCAGCCAAACAAGGGGGAATCAGCCCCAGCATTTT | CASQTRGNQPQHF
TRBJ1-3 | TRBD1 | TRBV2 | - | TGTGCCAGCAGTACCGGGACAGGGACGTCCGCGGCAGGAAACACCATATATTTT | CASSTGTGTSAAGNTIYF
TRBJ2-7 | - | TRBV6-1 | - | TGTGCCAGCAGTGAAAATAGGTGGATAACTACCTACGAGCAGTACTTC | CASSENRWITTYEQYF
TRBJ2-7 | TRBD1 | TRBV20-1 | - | TGCAGTGCAGACCCGGGACAGGGCTACGAGCAGTACTTC | CSADPGQGYEQYF
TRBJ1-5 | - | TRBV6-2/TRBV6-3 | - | TGTGCCAGCGGAAACAATCAGCCCCAGCATTTT | CASGNNQPQHF
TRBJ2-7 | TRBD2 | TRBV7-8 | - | TGTGCCAGCAGGAGAGGGACTAGCGGGAGTAACCACGTCTACGAGCAGTACTTC | CASRRGTSGSNHVYEQYF
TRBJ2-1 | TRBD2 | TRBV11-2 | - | TGTGCCAGCAGCTCGCCGGGACTAGCGGGAGGCCCAAGCTCCTACAATGAGCAGTTCTTC | CASSSPGLAGGPSSYNEQFF
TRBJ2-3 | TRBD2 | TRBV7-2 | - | TGTGCCAGCAGCCCTAGCGGGAGACGAGATACGCAGTATTTT | CASSPSGRRDTQYF
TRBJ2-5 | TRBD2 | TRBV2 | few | TGTGCCAGCAGGGGAAGACTAGCGGGAGTACAAGAGACCCAGTACTTC | CASRGRLAGVQETQYF
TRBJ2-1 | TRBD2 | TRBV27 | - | TGTGCCAGCAGGAGGACTAGCGGGAGGACTGAGCAGTTCTTC | CASRRTSGRTEQFF
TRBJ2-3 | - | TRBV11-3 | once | TGTGCCAGCAGCTTAATCCCCACACCGTGGACGAGGGGAGATACGCAGTATTTT | CASSLIPTPWTRGDTQYF
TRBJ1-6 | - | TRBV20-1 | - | TGCAGTGCTACGGATGGCGGTCCAAATTCACCCCTCCACTTT | CSATDGGPNSPLHF
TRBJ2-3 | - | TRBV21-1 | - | TGTGCCAGCAGCATGACACACCGTAGCACAGATACGCAGTATTTT | CASSMTHRSTDTQYF
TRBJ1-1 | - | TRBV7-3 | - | TGTGCCAGCAGCTCAGGACGTAACACTGAAGCTTTCTTT | CASSSGRNTEAFF
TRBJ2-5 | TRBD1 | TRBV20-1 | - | TGCAGTGCTACTAGGGACAGGGGGCGTGAGACCCAGTACTTC | CSATRDRGRETQYF
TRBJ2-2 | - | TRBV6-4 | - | TGTGCCAGCAGTGAGACTAGCACCGGGGAGCTGTTTTTT | CASSETSTGELFF
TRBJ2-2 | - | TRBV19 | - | TGTGCCAGTACCCAGGGGCTGTTCACCGGGGAGCTGTTTTTT | CASTQGLFTGELFF
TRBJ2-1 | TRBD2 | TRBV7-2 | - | TGTGCCAGCAGCTTAGGGAGCGGGAGCTCCTACAATGAGCAGTTCTTC | CASSLGSGSSYNEQFF
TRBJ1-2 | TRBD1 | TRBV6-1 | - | TGTGCCAGCAGCCCTACGACAGGGGGCTATGGCTACACCTTC | CASSPTTGGYGYTF
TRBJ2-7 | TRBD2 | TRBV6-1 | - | TGTGCCAGCAGTGAACCGGGCGGGAGTTCAGGTAACTCCTACGAGCAGTACTTC | CASSEPGGSSGNSYEQYF
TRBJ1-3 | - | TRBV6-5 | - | TGTGCCAGCAGTTACCCCGGGACGGGTGGAAACACCATATATTTT | CASSYPGTGGNTIYF
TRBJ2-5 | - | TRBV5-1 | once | TGCGCCAGCAGCACGGACACCCAAGAGACCCAGTACTTC | CASSTDTQETQYF
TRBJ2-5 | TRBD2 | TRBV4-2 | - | TGTGCCAGCAGCCGGAACGGGAGGGCCCTGCAAGAGACCCAGTACTTC | CASSRNGRALQETQYF
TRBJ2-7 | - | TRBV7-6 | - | TGTGCCAGCAGCTTATTGGGGGAAGATTCCTACGAGCAGTACTTC | CASSLLGEDSYEQYF
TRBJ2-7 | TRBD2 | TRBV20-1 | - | TGCAGTGCCTATCCGGGGGAGCGGGAATCCTACGAGCAGTACTTC | CSAYPGERESYEQYF
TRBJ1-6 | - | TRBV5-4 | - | TGTGCCAGCAGCTTTGAAGGGTTAAAGGGAAATTCACCCCTCCACTTT | CASSFEGLKGNSPLHF
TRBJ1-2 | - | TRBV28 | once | TGTGCCAGCAGTACCGAATATTTCTATGGCTACACCTTC | CASSTEYFYGYTF
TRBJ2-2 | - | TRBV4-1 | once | TGCGCCAGCAGCCAGAGTTCAGCTGTGACCGGGGAGCTGTTTTTT | CASSQSSAVTGELFF
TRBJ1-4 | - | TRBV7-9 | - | TGTGCCAGCAGCGTCGACAGGGAAAAACTGTTTTTT | CASSVDREKLFF
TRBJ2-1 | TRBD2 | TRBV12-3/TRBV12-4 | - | TGTGCCAGCAGTCCGGGACTAGCGGGAGTAATACCGTTCTTC | CASSPGLAGVIPFF
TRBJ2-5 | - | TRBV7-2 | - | TGTGCCAGCAGCTTACCCGGCCCGCACGAGACCCAGTACTTC | CASSLPGPHETQYF
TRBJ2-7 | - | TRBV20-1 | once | TGCAGTGTAAGTCGGTCCTACGAGCAGTACTTC | CSVSRSYEQYF